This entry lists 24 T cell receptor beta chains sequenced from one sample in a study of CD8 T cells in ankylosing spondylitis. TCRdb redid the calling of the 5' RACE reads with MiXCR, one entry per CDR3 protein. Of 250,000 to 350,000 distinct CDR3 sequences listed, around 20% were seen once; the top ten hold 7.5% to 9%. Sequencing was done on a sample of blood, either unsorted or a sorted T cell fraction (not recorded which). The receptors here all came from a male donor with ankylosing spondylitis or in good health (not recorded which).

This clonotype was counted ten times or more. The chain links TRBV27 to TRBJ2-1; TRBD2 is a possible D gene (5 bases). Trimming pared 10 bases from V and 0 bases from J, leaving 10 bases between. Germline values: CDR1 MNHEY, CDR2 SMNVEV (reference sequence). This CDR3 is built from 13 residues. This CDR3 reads CATEGSSYNEQFF. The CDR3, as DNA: TGTGCCACCGAAGGGAGCTCCTACAATGAGCAGTTCTTC.

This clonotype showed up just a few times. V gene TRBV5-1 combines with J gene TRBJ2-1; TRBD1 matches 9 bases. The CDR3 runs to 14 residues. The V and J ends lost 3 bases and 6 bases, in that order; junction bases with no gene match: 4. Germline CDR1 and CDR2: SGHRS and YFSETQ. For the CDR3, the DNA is TGCGCCAGCAGCTCCGGGACAGGGATCAATGAGCAGTTCTTC. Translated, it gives CASSSGTGINEQFF.

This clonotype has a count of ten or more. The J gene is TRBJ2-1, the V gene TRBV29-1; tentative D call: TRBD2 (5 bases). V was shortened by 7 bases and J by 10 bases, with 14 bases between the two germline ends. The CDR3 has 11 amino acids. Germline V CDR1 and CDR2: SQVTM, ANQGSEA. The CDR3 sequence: CSGMLAYEQFF. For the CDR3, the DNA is TGCAGCGGGATGCTAGCTTACGAGCAGTTCTTC.

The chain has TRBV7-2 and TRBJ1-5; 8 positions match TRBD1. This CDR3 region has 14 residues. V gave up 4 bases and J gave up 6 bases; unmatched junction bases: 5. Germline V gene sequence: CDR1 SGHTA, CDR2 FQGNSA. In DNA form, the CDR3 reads TGTGCCAGCAGCTCAGACAGGGGAAGTCAGCCCCAGCATTTT. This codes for CASSSDRGSQPQHF.

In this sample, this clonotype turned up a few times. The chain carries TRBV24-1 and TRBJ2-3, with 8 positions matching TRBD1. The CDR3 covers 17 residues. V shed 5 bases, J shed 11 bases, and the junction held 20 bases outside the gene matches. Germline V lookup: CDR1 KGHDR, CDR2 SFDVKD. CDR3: CATSAGKGRDRSPEQYF. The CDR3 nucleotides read TGTGCCACCAGTGCCGGAAAGGGTCGGGACAGGTCCCCGGAGCAGTATTTT.

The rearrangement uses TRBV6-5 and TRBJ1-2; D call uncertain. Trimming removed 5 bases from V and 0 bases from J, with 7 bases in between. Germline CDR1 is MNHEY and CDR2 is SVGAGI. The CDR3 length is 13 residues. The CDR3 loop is CASSVPTNYGYTF. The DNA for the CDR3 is TGTGCCAGCAGTGTACCAACTAACTATGGCTACACCTTC.

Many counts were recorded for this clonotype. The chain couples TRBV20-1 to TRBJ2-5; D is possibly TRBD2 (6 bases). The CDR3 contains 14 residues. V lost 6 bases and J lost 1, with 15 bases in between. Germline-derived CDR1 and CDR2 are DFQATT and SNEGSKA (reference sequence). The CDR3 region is CSAGRTGGQETQYF. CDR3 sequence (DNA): TGCAGTGCCGGACGGACCGGGGGCCAAGAGACCCAGTACTTC.

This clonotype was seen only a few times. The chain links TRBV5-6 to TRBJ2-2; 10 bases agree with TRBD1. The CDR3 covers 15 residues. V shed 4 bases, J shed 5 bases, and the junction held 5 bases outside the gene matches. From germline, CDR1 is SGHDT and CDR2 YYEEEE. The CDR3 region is CASSTRTGGTGELFF. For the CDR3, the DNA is TGTGCCAGCAGCACGAGGACAGGGGGGACCGGGGAGCTGTTTTTT. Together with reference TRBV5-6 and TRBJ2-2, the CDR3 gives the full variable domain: DAGVTQSPTHLIKTRGQQVTLRCSPKSGHDTVSWYQQALGQGPQFIFQYYEEEERQRGNFPDRFSGHQFPNYSSELNVNALLLGDSALYLCASSTRTGGTGELFFGEGSRLTVL.

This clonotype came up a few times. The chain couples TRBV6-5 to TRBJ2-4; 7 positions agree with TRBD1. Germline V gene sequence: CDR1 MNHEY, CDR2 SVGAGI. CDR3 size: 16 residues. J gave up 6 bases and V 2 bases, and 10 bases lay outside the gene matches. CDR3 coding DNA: TGTGCCAGCAGTTACGTTTCCGGGGCAGGGGGAAACATTCAGTACTTC. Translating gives CASSYVSGAGGNIQYF.

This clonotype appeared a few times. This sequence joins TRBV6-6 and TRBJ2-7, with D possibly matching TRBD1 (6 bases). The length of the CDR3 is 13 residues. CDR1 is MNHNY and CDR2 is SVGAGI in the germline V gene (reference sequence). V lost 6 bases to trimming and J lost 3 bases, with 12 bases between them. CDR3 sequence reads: CASRKQGNYEQYV. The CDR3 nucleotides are TGTGCCAGCAGAAAACAGGGAAACTACGAGCAGTACGTC.

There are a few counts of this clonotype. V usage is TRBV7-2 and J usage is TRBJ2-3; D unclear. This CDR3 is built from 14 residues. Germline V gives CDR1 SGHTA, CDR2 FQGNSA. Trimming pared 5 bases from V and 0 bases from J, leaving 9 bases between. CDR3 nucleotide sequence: TGTGCCAGCAGCCGTCAGACTAGCACAGATACGCAGTATTTT. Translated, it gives CASSRQTSTDTQYF.

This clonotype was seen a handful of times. The CDR3 DNA follows: TGCAGCGTTGAAGAGCCCGCCAGGCCTTCCTACAATGAGCAGTTCTTC. Translating it yields CSVEEPARPSYNEQFF. The chain has TRBV29-1 and TRBJ2-1; D is undetermined. This CDR3 contains 16 residues. With 0 bases removed from V and 1 base from J, the gap between germline ends came to 13 bases. CDR1 is SQVTM, CDR2 ANQGSEA, per germline.

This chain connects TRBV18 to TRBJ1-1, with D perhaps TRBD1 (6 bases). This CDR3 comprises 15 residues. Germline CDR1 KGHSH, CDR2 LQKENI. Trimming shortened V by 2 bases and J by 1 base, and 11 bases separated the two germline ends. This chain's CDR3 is CASSPAKGQNTEAFF. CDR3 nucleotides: TGTGCCAGCTCACCAGCTAAGGGACAGAACACTGAAGCTTTCTTT.

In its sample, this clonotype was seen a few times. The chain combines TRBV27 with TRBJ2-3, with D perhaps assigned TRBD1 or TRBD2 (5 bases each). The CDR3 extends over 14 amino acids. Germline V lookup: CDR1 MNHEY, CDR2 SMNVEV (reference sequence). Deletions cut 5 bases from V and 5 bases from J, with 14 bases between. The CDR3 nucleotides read TGTGCCAGCAGTCCTTGGGACGGCCGAGATACGCAGTATTTT. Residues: CASSPWDGRDTQYF.

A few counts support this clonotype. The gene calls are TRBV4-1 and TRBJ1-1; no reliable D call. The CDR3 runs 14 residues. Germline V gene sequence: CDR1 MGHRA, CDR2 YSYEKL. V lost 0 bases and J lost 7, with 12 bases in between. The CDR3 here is CASSQEIWQNEAFF. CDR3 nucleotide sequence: TGCGCCAGCAGCCAAGAAATTTGGCAGAATGAAGCTTTCTTT.

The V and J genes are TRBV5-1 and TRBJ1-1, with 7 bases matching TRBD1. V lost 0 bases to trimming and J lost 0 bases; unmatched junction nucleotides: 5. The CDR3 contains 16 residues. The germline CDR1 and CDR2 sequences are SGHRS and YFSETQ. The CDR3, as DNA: TGCGCCAGCAGCTTGGTTGGGACAGCAATGAACACTGAAGCTTTCTTT. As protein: CASSLVGTAMNTEAFF.

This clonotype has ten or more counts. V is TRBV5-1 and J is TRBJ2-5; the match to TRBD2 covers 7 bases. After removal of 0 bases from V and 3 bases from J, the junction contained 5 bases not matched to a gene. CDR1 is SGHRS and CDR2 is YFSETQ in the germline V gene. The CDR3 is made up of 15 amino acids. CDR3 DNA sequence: TGCGCCAGCAGCTTGGGGCGAGCGGGGAAAGAGACCCAGTACTTC. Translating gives CASSLGRAGKETQYF.

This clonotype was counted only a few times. In nucleotides, the CDR3 is TGTGCCAGCAGTTACTCGCAGGTCCCTACTGGAAACACCATATATTTT. It yields the protein CASSYSQVPTGNTIYF. This chain connects TRBV6-5 to TRBJ1-3; D gene uncertain. Germline-derived CDR1 and CDR2 are MNHEY and SVGAGI. V lost 0 bases and J 2 bases, leaving 11 bases between the germline ends. The CDR3 length is 16 residues.

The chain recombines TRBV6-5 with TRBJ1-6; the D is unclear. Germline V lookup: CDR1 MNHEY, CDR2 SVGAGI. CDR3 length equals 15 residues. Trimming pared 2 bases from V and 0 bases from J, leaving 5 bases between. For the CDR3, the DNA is TGTGCCAGCAGTTACGAGAGCTCCTATAATTCACCCCTCCACTTT. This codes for CASSYESSYNSPLHF.

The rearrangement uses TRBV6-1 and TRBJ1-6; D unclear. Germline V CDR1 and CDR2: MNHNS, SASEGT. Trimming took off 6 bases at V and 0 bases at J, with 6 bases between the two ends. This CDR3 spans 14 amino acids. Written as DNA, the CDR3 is TGTGCCAGCAGACCAAGCTCCTATAATTCACCCCTCCACTTT. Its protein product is CASRPSSYNSPLHF.

DNA of the CDR3: TGCAGTGCTAGGGTTAGGGACAGGATAACAGATACGCAGTATTTT. This sequence encodes CSARVRDRITDTQYF. The rearrangement links TRBV20-1 to TRBJ2-3; 8 bases align to TRBD1. Looked up from germline, CDR1 is DFQATT and CDR2 is SNEGSKA (reference sequence). Unmatched junction bases numbered 8, after V lost 3 bases and J lost 3 bases. The CDR3 runs 15 residues.

The CDR3 DNA sequence: TGTGCCAGCAGCCAAAGGACTAGCGGGAGTGCCGCAGATACGCAGTATTTT. This translates into CASSQRTSGSAADTQYF. The chain has TRBV3-1 and TRBJ2-3; 13 bases line up with TRBD2. Per the germline V gene, CDR1 is LGHDT and CDR2 is YNNKEL (reference sequence). Losses at the gene ends were 2 bases for V and 4 bases for J; bases not matched to a gene: 6. The CDR3 spans 17 residues.

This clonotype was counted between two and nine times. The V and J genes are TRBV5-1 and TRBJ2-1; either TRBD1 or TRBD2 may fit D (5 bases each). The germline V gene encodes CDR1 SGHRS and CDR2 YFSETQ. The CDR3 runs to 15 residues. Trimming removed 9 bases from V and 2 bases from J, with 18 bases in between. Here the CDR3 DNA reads TGCGCCACCACCGCCGGGACGGGAACCTACAATGAGCAGTTCTTC. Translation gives CATTAGTGTYNEQFF.

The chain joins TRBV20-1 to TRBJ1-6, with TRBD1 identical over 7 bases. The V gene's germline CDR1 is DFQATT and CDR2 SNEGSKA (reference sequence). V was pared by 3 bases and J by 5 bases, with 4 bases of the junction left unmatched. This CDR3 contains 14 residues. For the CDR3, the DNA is TGCAGTGCTAGCCCCGGGACAGATAATTCACCCCTCCACTTT. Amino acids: CSASPGTDNSPLHF.